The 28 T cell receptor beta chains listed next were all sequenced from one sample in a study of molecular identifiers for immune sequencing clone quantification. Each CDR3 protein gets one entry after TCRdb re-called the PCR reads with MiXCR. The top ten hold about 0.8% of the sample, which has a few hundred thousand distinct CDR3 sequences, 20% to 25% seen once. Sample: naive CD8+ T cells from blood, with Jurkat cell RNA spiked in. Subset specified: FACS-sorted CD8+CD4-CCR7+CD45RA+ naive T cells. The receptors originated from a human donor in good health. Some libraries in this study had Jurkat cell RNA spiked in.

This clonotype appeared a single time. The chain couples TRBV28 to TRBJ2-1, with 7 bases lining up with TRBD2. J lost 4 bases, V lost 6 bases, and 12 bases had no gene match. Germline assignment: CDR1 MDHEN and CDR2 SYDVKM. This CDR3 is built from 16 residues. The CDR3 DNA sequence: TGTGCCAGCAGCCCCCTGGCTAGCGGACCTTACAATGAGCAGTTCTTC. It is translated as CASSPLASGPYNEQFF.

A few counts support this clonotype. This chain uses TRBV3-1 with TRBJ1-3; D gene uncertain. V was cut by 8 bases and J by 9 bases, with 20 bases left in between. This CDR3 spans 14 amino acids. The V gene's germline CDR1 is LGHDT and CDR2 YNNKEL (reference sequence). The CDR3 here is CASQMTGGFSTIYF. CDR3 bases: TGTGCCAGCCAAATGACCGGAGGGTTCAGCACCATATATTTT.

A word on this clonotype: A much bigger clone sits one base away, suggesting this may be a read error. The CDR3 region has the DNA TGTGCCAGCGGCCAAGTTACTGCCACAGATACGCAGTATTTT. This sequence encodes CASGQVTATDTQYF. V and J are TRBV4-2 and TRBJ2-3; D remains ambiguous. Per germline, CDR1 LGHNA and CDR2 YNFKEQ. The length of the CDR3 is 14 residues.

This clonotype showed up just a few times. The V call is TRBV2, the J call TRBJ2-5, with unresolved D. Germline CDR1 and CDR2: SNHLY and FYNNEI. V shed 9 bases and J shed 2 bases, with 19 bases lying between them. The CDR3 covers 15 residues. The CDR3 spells CARHTEEIHQETQYF. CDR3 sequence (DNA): TGTGCCAGGCATACCGAAGAGATACATCAAGAGACCCAGTACTTC. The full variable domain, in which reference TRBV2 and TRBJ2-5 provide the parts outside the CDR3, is EPEVTQTPSHQVTQMGQEVILRCVPISNHLYFYWYRQILGQKVEFLVSFYNNEISEKSEIFDDQFSVERPDGSNFTLKIRSTKLEDSAMYFCARHTEEIHQETQYFGPGTRLLVL.

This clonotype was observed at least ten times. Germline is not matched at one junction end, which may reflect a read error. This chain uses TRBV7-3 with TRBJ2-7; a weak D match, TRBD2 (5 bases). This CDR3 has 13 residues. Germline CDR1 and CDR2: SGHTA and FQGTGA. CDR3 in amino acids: CASSFEGRWPKWF. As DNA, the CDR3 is TGTGCCAGCAGCTTCGAGGGCCGGTGGCCAAAGTGGTTC.

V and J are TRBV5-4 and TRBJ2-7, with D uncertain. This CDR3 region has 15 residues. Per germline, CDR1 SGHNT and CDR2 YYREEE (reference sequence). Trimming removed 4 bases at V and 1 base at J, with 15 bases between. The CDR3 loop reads CASSPLPGESYEQYF. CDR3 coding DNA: TGTGCCAGCAGCCCCTTACCGGGTGAATCCTACGAGCAGTACTTC.

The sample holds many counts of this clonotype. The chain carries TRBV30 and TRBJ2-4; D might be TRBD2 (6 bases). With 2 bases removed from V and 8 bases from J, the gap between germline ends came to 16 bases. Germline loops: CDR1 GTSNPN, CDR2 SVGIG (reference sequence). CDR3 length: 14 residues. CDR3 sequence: CAWSTGTGVDIQYF. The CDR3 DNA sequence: TGTGCCTGGAGTACGGGTACGGGGGTGGACATTCAGTACTTC.

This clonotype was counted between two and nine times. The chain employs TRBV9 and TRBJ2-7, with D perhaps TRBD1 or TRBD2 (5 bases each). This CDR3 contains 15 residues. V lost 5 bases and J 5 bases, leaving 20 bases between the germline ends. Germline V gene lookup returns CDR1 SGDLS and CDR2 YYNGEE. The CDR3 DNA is TGTGCCAGCAGAGGTAGAGGGGTGACAAGTGACGAGCAGTACTTC. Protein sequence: CASRGRGVTSDEQYF. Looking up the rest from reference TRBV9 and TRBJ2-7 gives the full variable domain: DSGVTQTPKHLITATGQRVTLRCSPRSGDLSVYWYQQSLDQGLQFLIQYYNGEERAKGNILERFSAQQFPDLHSELNLSSLELGDSALYFCASRGRGVTSDEQYFGPGTRLTVT.

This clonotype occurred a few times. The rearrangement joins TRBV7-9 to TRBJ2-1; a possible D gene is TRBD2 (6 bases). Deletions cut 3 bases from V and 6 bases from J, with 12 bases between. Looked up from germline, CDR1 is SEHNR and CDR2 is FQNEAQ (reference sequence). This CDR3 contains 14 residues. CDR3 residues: CASSLYAGINEQFF. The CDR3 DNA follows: TGTGCCAGCAGCTTGTATGCGGGAATCAATGAGCAGTTCTTC.

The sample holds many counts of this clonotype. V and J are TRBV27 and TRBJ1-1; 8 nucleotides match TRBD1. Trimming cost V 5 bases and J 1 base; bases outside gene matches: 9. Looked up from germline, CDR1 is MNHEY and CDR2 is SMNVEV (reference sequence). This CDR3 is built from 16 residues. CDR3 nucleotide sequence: TGTGCCAGCAGTGAGATCAGGGGGCTTGCGAACACTGAAGCTTTCTTT. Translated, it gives CASSEIRGLANTEAFF.

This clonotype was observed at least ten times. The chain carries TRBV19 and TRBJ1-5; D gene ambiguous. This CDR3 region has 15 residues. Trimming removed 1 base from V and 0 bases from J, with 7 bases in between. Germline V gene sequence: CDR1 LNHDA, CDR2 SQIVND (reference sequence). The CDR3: CASSIVSYSNQPQHF. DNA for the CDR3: TGTGCCAGTAGTATAGTCAGCTATAGCAATCAGCCCCAGCATTTT.

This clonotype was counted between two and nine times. This chain's CDR3 is CASSQEAGGSVRGANVLTF. CDR3 DNA: TGTGCCAGCAGCCAAGAGGCTGGCGGGAGCGTTCGTGGGGCCAACGTCCTGACTTTC. This chain links TRBV3-1 with TRBJ2-6, with TRBD2 matching over 7 bases. Germline values: CDR1 LGHDT, CDR2 YNNKEL (reference sequence). The CDR3 loop spans 19 amino acids. J was trimmed by 3 bases and V by 0 bases; bases with no gene match: 11. The entire variable domain, with the rest obtained from reference TRBV3-1 and TRBJ2-6, is as follows: DTAVSQTPKYLVTQMGNDKSIKCEQNLGHDTMYWYKQDSKKFLKIMFSYNNKELIINETVPNRFSPKSPDKAHLNLHINSLELGDSAVYFCASSQEAGGSVRGANVLTFGAGSRLTVL.

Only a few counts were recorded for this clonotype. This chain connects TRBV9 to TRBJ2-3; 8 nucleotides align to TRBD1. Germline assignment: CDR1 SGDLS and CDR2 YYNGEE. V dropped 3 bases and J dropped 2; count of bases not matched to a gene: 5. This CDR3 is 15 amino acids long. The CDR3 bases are TGTGCCAGCAGCGCTGCGGGACAGGACACAGATACGCAGTATTTT. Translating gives CASSAAGQDTDTQYF.

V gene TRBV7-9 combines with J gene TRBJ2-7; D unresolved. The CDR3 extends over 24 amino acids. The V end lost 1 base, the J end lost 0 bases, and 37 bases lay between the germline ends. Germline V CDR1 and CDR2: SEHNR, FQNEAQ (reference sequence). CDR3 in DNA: TGTGCCAGCAGCTTAGGGCTCAAGGGTTGGCAGTCCCGTCCTCTCACTATTAGCTCCTACGAGCAGTACTTC. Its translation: CASSLGLKGWQSRPLTISSYEQYF.

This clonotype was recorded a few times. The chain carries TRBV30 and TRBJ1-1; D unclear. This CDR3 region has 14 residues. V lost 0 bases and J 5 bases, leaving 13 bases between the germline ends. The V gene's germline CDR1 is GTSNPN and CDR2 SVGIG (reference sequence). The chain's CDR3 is CAWSVKGFWTEAFF. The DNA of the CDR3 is TGTGCCTGGAGTGTCAAAGGGTTTTGGACTGAAGCTTTCTTT.

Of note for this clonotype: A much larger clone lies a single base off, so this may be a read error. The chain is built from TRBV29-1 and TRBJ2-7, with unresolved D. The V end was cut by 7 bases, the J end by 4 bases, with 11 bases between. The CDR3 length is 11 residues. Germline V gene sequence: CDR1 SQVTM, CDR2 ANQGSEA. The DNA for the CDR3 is TGCAGCGCCGGCGGAGCGTACGAGCAGTACTTC. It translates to CSAGGAYEQYF.

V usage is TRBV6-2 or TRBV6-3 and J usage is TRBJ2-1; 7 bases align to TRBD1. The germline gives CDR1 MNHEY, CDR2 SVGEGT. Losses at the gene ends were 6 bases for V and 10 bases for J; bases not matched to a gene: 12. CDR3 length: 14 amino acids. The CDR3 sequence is CASSLSRGQSEQFF. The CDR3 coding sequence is TGTGCCAGCAGCCTCTCTAGGGGACAGTCGGAGCAGTTCTTC.

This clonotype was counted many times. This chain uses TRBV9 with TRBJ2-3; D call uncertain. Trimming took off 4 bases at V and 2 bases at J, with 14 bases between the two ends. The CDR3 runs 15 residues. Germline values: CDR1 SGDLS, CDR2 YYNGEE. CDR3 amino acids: CASSPLWAATDTQYF. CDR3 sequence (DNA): TGTGCCAGCAGCCCCCTCTGGGCCGCCACAGATACGCAGTATTTT.

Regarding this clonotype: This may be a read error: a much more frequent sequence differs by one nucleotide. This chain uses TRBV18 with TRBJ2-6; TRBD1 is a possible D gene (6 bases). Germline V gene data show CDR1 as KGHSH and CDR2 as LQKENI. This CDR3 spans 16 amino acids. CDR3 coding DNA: TGTGCCAGCTCCCTAACAGGGATCTCTGGGGCCAACGTCCAGACTTTC. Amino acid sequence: CASSLTGISGANVQTF.

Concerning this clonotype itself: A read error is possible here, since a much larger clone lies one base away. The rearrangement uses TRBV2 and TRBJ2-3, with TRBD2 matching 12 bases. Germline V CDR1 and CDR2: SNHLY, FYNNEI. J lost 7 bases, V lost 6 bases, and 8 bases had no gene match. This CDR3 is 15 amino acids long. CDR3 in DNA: TGTGCCAGCAGACCGACTAGCGGGGGCGTGAATACGCAGTATTTT. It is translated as CASRPTSGGVNTQYF.

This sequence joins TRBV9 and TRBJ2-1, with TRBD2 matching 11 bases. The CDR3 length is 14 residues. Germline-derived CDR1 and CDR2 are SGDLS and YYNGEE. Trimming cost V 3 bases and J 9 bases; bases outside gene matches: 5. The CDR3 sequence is CASSEAGLAAEQFF. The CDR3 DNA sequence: TGTGCCAGCAGCGAGGCGGGACTAGCGGCTGAGCAGTTCTTC.

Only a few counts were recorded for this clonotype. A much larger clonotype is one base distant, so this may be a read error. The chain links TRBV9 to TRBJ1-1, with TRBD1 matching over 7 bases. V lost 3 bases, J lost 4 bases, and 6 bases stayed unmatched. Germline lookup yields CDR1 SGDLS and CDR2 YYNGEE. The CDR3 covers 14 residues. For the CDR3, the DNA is TGTGCCAGCAGCGAATTTGGACAGGCCACTGAAGCTTTCTTT. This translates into CASSEFGQATEAFF.

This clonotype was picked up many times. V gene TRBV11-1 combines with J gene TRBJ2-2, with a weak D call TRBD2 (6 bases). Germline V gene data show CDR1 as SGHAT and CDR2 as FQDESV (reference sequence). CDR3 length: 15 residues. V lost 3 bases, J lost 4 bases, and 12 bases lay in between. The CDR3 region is CASSFTGAGTGELFF. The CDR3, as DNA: TGTGCCAGCAGCTTTACGGGAGCGGGCACCGGGGAGCTGTTTTTT.

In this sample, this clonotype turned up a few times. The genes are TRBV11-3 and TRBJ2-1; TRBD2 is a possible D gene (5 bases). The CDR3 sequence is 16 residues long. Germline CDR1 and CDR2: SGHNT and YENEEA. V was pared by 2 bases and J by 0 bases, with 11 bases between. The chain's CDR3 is CASSLRSGSSYNEQFF. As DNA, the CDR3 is TGTGCCAGCAGCTTAAGGAGCGGAAGCTCCTACAATGAGCAGTTCTTC.

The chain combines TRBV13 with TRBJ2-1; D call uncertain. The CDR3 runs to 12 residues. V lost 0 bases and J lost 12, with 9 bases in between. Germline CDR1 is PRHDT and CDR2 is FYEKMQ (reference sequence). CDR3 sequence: CASSLGSELQFF. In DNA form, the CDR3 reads TGTGCCAGCAGCTTAGGCTCGGAACTGCAGTTCTTC.

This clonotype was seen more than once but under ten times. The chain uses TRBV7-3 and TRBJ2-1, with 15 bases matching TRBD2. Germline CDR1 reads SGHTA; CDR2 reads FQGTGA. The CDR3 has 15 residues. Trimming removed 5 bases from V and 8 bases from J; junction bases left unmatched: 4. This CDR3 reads CASSPGTSGRYEQFF. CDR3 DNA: TGTGCCAGCAGCCCGGGGACTAGCGGGAGGTATGAGCAGTTCTTC. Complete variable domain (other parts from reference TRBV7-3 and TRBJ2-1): GAGVSQTPSNKVTEKGKYVELRCDPISGHTALYWYRQSLGQGPEFLIYFQGTGAADDSGLPNDRFFAVRPEGSVSTLKIQRTERGDSAVYLCASSPGTSGRYEQFFGPGTRLTVL.

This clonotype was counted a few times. Here the CDR3 reads CASSYALQGEGAQYF. The CDR3 bases are TGTGCCAGCAGTTACGCCCTGCAGGGGGAGGGGGCCCAGTACTTC. This chain uses TRBV6-2 or TRBV6-3 with TRBJ2-5; tentatively, D is TRBD1 or TRBD2 (7 bases each). This CDR3 is 15 amino acids long. Trimming stripped 2 bases from V and 9 bases from J, with 19 bases between. The germline gives CDR1 MNHEY, CDR2 SVGEGT.

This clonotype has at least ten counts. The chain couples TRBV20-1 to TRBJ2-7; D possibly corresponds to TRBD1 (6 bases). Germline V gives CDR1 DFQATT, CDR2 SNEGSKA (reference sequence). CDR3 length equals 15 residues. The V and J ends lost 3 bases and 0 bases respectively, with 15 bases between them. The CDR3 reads CSARTEGTSSYEQYF. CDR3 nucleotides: TGCAGTGCTAGGACCGAGGGGACAAGCTCCTACGAGCAGTACTTC.